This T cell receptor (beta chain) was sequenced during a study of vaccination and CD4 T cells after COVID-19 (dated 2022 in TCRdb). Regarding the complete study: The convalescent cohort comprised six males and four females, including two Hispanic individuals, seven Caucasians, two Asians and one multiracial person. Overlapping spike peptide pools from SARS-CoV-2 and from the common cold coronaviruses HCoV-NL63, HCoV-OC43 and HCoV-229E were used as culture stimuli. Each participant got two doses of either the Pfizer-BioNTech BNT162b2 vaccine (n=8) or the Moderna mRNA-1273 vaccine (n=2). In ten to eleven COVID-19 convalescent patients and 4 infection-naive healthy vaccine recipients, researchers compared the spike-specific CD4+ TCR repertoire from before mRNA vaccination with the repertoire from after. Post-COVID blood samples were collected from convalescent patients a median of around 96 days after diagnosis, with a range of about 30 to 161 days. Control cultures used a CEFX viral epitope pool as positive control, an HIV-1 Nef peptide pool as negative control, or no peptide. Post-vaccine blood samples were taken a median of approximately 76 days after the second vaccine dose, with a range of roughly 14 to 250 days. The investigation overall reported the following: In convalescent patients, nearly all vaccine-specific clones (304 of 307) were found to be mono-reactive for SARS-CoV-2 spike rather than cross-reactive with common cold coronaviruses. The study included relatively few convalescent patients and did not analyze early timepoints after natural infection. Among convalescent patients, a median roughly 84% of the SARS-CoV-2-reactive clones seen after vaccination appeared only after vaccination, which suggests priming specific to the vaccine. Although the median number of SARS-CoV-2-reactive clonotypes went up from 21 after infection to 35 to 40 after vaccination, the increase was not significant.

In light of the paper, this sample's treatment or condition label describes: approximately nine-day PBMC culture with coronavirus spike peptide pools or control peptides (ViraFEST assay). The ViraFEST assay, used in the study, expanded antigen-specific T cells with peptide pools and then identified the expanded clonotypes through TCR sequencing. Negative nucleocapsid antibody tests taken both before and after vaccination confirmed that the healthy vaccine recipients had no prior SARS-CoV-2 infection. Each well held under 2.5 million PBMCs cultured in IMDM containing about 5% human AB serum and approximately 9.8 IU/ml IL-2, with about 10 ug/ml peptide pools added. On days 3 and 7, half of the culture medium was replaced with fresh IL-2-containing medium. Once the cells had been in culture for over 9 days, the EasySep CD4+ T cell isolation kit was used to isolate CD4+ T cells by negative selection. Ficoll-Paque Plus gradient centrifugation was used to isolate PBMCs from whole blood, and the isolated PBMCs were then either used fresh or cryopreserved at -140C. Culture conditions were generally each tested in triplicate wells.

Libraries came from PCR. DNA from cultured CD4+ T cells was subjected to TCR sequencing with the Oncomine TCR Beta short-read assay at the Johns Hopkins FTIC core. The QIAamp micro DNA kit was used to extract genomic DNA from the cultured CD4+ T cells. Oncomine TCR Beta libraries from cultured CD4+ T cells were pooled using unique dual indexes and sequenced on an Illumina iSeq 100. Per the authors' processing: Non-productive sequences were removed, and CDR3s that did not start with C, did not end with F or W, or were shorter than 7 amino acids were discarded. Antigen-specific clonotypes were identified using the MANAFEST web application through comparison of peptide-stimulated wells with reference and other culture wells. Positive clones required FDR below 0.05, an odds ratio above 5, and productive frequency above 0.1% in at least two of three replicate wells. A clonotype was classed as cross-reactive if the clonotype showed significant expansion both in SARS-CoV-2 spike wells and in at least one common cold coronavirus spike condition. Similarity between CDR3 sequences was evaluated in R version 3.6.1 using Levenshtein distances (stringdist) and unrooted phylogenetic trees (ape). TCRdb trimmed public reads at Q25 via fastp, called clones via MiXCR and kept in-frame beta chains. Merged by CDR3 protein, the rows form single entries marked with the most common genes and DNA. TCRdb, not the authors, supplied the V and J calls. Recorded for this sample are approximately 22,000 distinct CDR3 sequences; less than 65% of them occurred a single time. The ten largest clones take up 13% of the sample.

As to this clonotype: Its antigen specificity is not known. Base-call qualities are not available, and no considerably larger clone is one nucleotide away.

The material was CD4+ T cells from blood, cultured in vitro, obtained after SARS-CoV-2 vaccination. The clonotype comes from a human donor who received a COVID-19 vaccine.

This receptor has the CDR3 CASRTRTKVWMNTEAFF. The sequenced DNA: TGTGCCAGCAGGACCCGAACTAAAGTGTGGATGAACACTGAAGCTTTCTTT. The V and J segments used are TRBV6-1 and TRBJ1-1; the D gene cannot be resolved reliably. The cysteine opens and the phenylalanine closes a CDR3 of 17 amino acids. Just the 51-base CDR3 DNA is kept, in frame starting at base 1. CDR1 MNHNS and CDR2 SASEGT were looked up in the germline V gene. V gives up 6 bases and J gives up 0 bases, and the segment between their germline ends measures 20 bases.